The rows below give T cell receptor beta chains drawn from one sample of a study of blood T cell repertoires in COVID-19. Measured with immunoSEQ multiplex PCR; TCRdb has only the in-frame clones, and not every one. The sample gives a few hundred thousand clones, 80% to 90% of which show up once; about 8% is in the top ten. Sequences were obtained from peripheral blood. The receptor source for this set is a woman between 45 and 65 years old who had recovered from COVID-19. Both conserved end residues are part of each CDR3. The D gene is left open where the match is weak. Size tells how often a clone was seen (once, few, many) or the class of an expanded clone, and some rows leave it out.

d_gene	v_gene	j_gene	abundance	CDR3aa	CDR3nt
TRBD2	TRBV11-2	TRBJ2-5	.	CASSLEGRGAQYF	TGTGCCAGCAGCTTAGAAGGCCGGGGGGCCCAGTACTTC
.	TRBV2	TRBJ2-5	.	CASSLKETQYF	TGTGCCAGCAGCCTAAAAGAGACCCAGTACTTC
.	TRBV27	TRBJ1-1	.	CASSFRGGTEAFF	TGTGCCAGCAGTTTCCGGGGGGGGACTGAAGCTTTCTTT
.	TRBV27	TRBJ1-1	.	CASSPYDRPNTEAFF	TGTGCCAGCAGTCCCTACGACAGACCGAACACTGAAGCTTTCTTT
TRBD1	TRBV3-1/TRBV3-2	TRBJ1-5	.	CASSQTGTVPSNQPQHF	TGTGCCAGCAGCCAAACGGGGACAGTCCCTTCCAATCAGCCCCAGCATTTT
.	TRBV29-1	TRBJ2-1	.	CSANRDGAFF	TGCAGCGCGAACAGGGATGGCGCGTTCTTC
.	TRBV7-9	TRBJ1-1	.	CASNPFRGGSTEAFF	TGTGCCAGCAACCCCTTTCGTGGAGGTAGCACTGAAGCTTTCTTT
TRBD1	TRBV2	TRBJ2-5	.	CASSRQGAGGETQYF	TGTGCCAGCAGCCGACAGGGGGCCGGAGGCGAGACCCAGTACTTC
.	TRBV28	TRBJ2-2	.	CASSLFRGYDGTGELFF	TGTGCCAGCAGTTTATTCCGCGGATACGACGGCACCGGGGAGCTGTTTTTT
.	TRBV19	TRBJ2-2	few	CASSIPRGSGELFF	TGTGCCAGTAGTATACCCAGAGGGTCCGGGGAGCTGTTTTTT
.	TRBV19	TRBJ1-6	.	CASRQNYNSPLHF	TGTGCCAGTAGACAGAACTATAATTCACCCCTCCACTTT
TRBD1	TRBV28	TRBJ2-3	.	CASRDREEADTQYF	TGTGCCAGCCGGGACAGGGAAGAGGCAGATACGCAGTATTTT
.	TRBV30	TRBJ1-1	.	CAWSVGPGGTEAFF	TGTGCCTGGAGTGTGGGTCCTGGCGGCACTGAAGCTTTCTTT
.	TRBV5-1	TRBJ2-7	.	CASSLGPLRRYEQYF	TGCGCCAGCAGCTTGGGACCCTTAAGGAGGTACGAGCAGTACTTC
.	TRBV4-3	TRBJ1-3	once	CASSQDPGPGNTIYF	TGCGCCAGCAGCCAAGATCCAGGCCCTGGAAACACCATATATTTT
.	TRBV9	TRBJ2-1	.	CASSVVGGYNEQFF	TGTGCCAGCAGCGTAGTAGGGGGTTACAATGAGCAGTTCTTC
TRBD1	TRBV19	TRBJ1-1	.	CASSRDSLNTEAFF	TGTGCCAGTAGCCGGGACAGCCTGAACACTGAAGCTTTCTTT
.	TRBV15	TRBJ2-3	.	CATSLDKTDTQYF	TGTGCCACCAGCCTAGATAAGACAGATACGCAGTATTTT
.	TRBV28	TRBJ1-1	.	CASSRTRGAGRTLTEAFF	TGTGCCAGCAGCCGCACGCGGGGTGCGGGGCGGACCCTCACTGAAGCTTTCTTT
.	TRBV29-1	TRBJ1-2	once	CSVADYGYTF	TGCAGCGTTGCAGACTATGGCTACACCTTC
.	TRBV10-1	TRBJ1-2	.	CASKEMGREANYGYTF	TGCGCCAGCAAAGAGATGGGCCGGGAAGCTAACTATGGCTACACCTTC
.	TRBV24-1	TRBJ2-7	.	CATSGTTSYEQYF	TGTGCCACCAGTGGGACAACCTCCTACGAGCAGTACTTC
TRBD2	TRBV19	TRBJ2-2	.	CASSMVRGADTGELFF	TGTGCCAGTAGTATGGTGCGGGGGGCCGACACCGGGGAGCTGTTTTTT
.	TRBV6-2/TRBV6-3	TRBJ2-1	.	CASSYGGRPYNEQFF	TGTGCCAGCAGTTACGGGGGGAGGCCCTACAATGAGCAGTTCTTC
.	TRBV23-1	TRBJ1-5	.	CASSQVAAIHSNQPQHF	TGCGCCAGCAGTCAAGTGGCAGCGATTCATAGCAATCAGCCCCAGCATTTT
TRBD1	TRBV7-2	TRBJ1-2	.	CASSPRGKGAYGYTF	TGTGCCAGCAGCCCGAGGGGGAAGGGGGCGTATGGCTACACCTTC
TRBD1	TRBV5-8	TRBJ2-7	.	CASSLRQGVEQYF	TGTGCCAGCAGCTTGAGACAGGGCGTGGAGCAGTACTTC
.	TRBV5-4	TRBJ2-1	.	CASSLVRGNNEQFF	TGTGCCAGCAGCTTGGTGCGGGGAAACAATGAGCAGTTCTTC
.	TRBV7-2	TRBJ2-3	.	CASSLLLSTDTQYF	TGTGCCAGCAGCTTATTATTAAGCACAGATACGCAGTATTTT
TRBD1	TRBV4-3	TRBJ1-4	.	CASSLSGTATFATNEKLFF	TGCGCCAGCAGCTTATCCGGGACAGCGACATTTGCAACTAATGAAAAACTGTTTTTT
.	TRBV27	TRBJ2-3	.	CASSTAPRDTQYF	TGTGCCAGCAGTACGGCGCCTAGAGATACGCAGTATTTT
.	TRBV9	TRBJ2-5	.	CASSVPPERPETQYF	TGTGCCAGCAGCGTACCACCCGAGAGGCCAGAGACCCAGTACTTC
TRBD2	TRBV5-6	TRBJ2-1	.	CASSFSPAGQFF	TGTGCCAGCAGCTTTAGCCCAGCGGGACAGTTCTTC
.	TRBV5-6	TRBJ1-1	.	CASSLVPGLTNTEAFF	TGTGCCAGCAGCTTGGTACCAGGCTTAACGAACACTGAAGCTTTCTTT
TRBD1	TRBV18	TRBJ2-1	.	CASSPRQGAGNEQFF	TGTGCCAGCTCACCCCGACAGGGGGCAGGCAATGAGCAGTTCTTC
.	TRBV30	TRBJ1-2	.	CAWSVWQAGKSGYTF	TGTGCCTGGAGTGTATGGCAGGCAGGGAAGTCTGGCTACACCTTC
TRBD2	TRBV7-2	TRBJ2-1	.	CASSPTSGRGNEQFF	TGTGCCAGCAGCCCCACTAGCGGGAGGGGGAATGAGCAGTTCTTC